These 30 T cell receptor beta chains came from one sample sequenced in a study of control samples from healthy donors and cancer patients. The table came from immunoSEQ multiplex PCR; TCRdb's copy has only in-frame clones and leaves some out. The sample lists about 140,000 clones, 92% occurring once. Sample: blood. Source of these receptors: a man aged 25 to 40 in good health.

The chain combines TRBV20-1 with TRBJ1-2; perhaps TRBD1 as D (5 bases). V lost 2 bases and J lost 5, with 6 bases in between. From germline, CDR1 is DFQATT and CDR2 SNEGSKA (reference sequence). The CDR3 covers 11 residues. The CDR3 loop is CSARRGYGYTF. Here the CDR3 DNA reads TGCAGTGCTAGAAGGGGATATGGCTACACCTTC.

This clone came up a few times. CDR3 DNA sequence: TGTGCCAGCAGCCTTAATATAGGGAACACTGAAGCTTTCTTT. This translates into CASSLNIGNTEAFF. The chain couples TRBV9 to TRBJ1-1; D is unresolved. The CDR3 spans 14 residues. V was shortened by 4 bases and J by 1 base, with 11 bases between the two germline ends. The germline V gene encodes CDR1 SGDLS and CDR2 YYNGEE. Complete variable domain (other parts from reference TRBV9 and TRBJ1-1): DSGVTQTPKHLITATGQRVTLRCSPRSGDLSVYWYQQSLDQGLQFLIQYYNGEERAKGNILERFSAQQFPDLHSELNLSSLELGDSALYFCASSLNIGNTEAFFGQGTRLTVV.

The chain has TRBV19 and TRBJ1-1, with TRBD1 matching over 9 bases. CDR1 and CDR2 (germline): LNHDA, SQIVND (reference sequence). The V gene end was trimmed by 6 bases and the J gene end by 2 bases; junction bases not matched to a gene: 4. The CDR3 spans 14 residues. As DNA, the CDR3 is TGTGCCAGTAGGGAACAGGGGGCTAACACTGAAGCTTTCTTT. This gives the protein CASREQGANTEAFF.

This rearrangement joins TRBV19 to TRBJ2-3; the D gene is possibly TRBD2 (6 bases). There are 17 residues in the CDR3. From germline, CDR1 is LNHDA and CDR2 SQIVND (reference sequence). V was cut by 0 bases and J by 4 bases, with 17 bases left in between. CDR3: CASSIEGSGGVADTQYF. In DNA form, the CDR3 reads TGTGCCAGTAGTATAGAGGGGAGTGGAGGGGTCGCAGATACGCAGTATTTT.

V gene TRBV28 combines with J gene TRBJ1-2; D is possibly TRBD1 (5 bases). Trimming took 2 bases from V and 1 from J, leaving 8 bases between them. The germline V gene has CDR1 MDHEN and CDR2 SYDVKM. This CDR3 contains 14 residues. The CDR3 spells CASSLTGNNYGYTF. The CDR3 DNA sequence: TGTGCCAGCAGTTTAACAGGAAATAACTATGGCTACACCTTC.

The chain has TRBV5-1 and TRBJ2-1; perhaps TRBD2 as D (5 bases). V dropped 4 bases and J dropped 3 bases, with 14 bases sitting between them. Germline lookup yields CDR1 SGHRS and CDR2 YFSETQ. CDR3 length: 15 amino acids. Written as DNA, the CDR3 is TGCGCCAGCAGCCCCCAAGGCGGGTACTACAATGAGCAGTTCTTC. Its protein is CASSPQGGYYNEQFF.

The chain recombines TRBV10-2 with TRBJ2-5; D is perhaps TRBD2 (6 bases). Germline lookup yields CDR1 WSHSY and CDR2 SAAADI. There are 13 residues in the CDR3. Deletions cut 6 bases from V and 6 bases from J, with 14 bases between. In nucleotides, the CDR3 is TGCGCCAGCAGGATAGGGGCGGGGAAGACCCAGTACTTC. Amino acid sequence: CASRIGAGKTQYF.

This chain uses TRBV19 with TRBJ2-5; 10 nucleotides line up with TRBD1. This CDR3 spans 16 amino acids. After removal of 5 bases from V and 0 bases from J, the junction contained 6 bases not matched to a gene. Germline V gene lookup returns CDR1 LNHDA and CDR2 SQIVND (reference sequence). The CDR3: CASSSGQGVYQETQYF. Written as DNA, the CDR3 is TGTGCCAGTAGTTCCGGACAGGGGGTGTACCAAGAGACCCAGTACTTC.

The chain links TRBV28 to TRBJ1-2; D not resolved. CDR1 and CDR2 (germline): MDHEN, SYDVKM. Deletions cut 11 bases from V and 5 bases from J, with 12 bases between. The CDR3 runs 11 residues. For the CDR3, the DNA is TGTGCCTGTGGAGTGAGGTATGGCTACACCTTC. This gives the protein CACGVRYGYTF.

The CDR3 DNA follows: TGTGCCAGTAGTATTCTAGGGGCGCGGGAGACTGAAGCTTTCTTT. Residues: CASSILGARETEAFF. The gene calls are TRBV19 and TRBJ1-1; D is possibly TRBD1 (5 bases). This CDR3 has 15 amino acids. Trimming pared 3 bases from V and 5 bases from J, leaving 16 bases between. Germline V gene lookup returns CDR1 LNHDA and CDR2 SQIVND (reference sequence).

The V call is TRBV27, the J call TRBJ2-1, with 8 bases lining up with TRBD2. The V and J ends lost 6 bases and 7 bases, in that order; junction bases with no gene match: 5. The CDR3 has 13 amino acids. Germline V gene lookup returns CDR1 MNHEY and CDR2 SMNVEV (reference sequence). CDR3 sequence: CASRGLDKNEQFF. CDR3 coding DNA: TGTGCCAGCAGGGGACTAGACAAGAATGAGCAGTTCTTC.

The chain combines TRBV23-1 with TRBJ2-7; 8 bases map to TRBD2. TRBV23-1 is an ORF for which the function is uncertain. The CDR3 has 16 residues. The J segment lost 1 base and the V segment lost 2 bases, leaving 7 bases of the junction unmatched. CDR3 sequence (DNA): TGCGCCAGCAGTCAAAGGGTTAGCGGGACGTCCTACGAGCAGTACTTC. This gives the protein CASSQRVSGTSYEQYF.

The rearrangement joins TRBV4-2 to TRBJ2-3; D is possibly TRBD1 (6 bases). Germline V gene sequence: CDR1 LGHNA, CDR2 YNFKEQ. Trimming took off 0 bases at V and 2 bases at J, with 9 bases between the two ends. The CDR3 consists of 15 residues. The CDR3 spells CASSQDRGNTDTQYF. CDR3 nucleotides: TGTGCCAGCAGCCAAGATAGGGGGAACACAGATACGCAGTATTTT.

This clone was observed a handful of times. V is TRBV28 and J is TRBJ1-2; TRBD1 might be the D (5 bases). Trimming removed 5 bases from V and 4 bases from J, with 11 bases in between. The germline gives CDR1 MDHEN, CDR2 SYDVKM. The CDR3 length is 13 residues. CDR3 sequence (DNA): TGTGCCAGCAGTGTCAGGGTGGGCTATGGCTACACCTTC. This translates into CASSVRVGYGYTF.

The J gene is TRBJ1-1, the V gene TRBV18; D unresolved. Trimming shortened V by 3 bases and J by 0 bases, and 8 bases separated the two germline ends. The CDR3 runs 14 residues. Germline V gene sequence: CDR1 KGHSH, CDR2 LQKENI. CDR3 bases: TGTGCCAGCTCACCGGGTGGGATGAACACTGAAGCTTTCTTT. It yields the protein CASSPGGMNTEAFF.

The chain has TRBV5-4 and TRBJ2-2, with 9 bases aligning to TRBD2. Germline values: CDR1 SGHNT, CDR2 YYREEE (reference sequence). The CDR3 spans 17 residues. The V and J ends lost 0 bases and 2 bases, in that order; junction bases with no gene match: 5. CDR3 nucleotides: TGTGCCAGCAGCTTGGCCGGGCTAGCGGGAAACACCGGGGAGCTGTTTTTT. Translation: CASSLAGLAGNTGELFF.

The V gene is TRBV2, the J gene TRBJ2-1, with 7 nucleotides matching TRBD1. CDR3 length equals 15 residues. Per the germline V gene, CDR1 is SNHLY and CDR2 is FYNNEI. V shed 6 bases, J shed 1 base, and the junction held 6 bases outside the gene matches. The CDR3 region has the DNA TGTGCCAGCAGCGCTGGGACAGATTCCTACAATGAGCAGTTCTTC. Translating gives CASSAGTDSYNEQFF.

This clone was seen a few times. The V gene is TRBV6-6, the J gene TRBJ2-7, with a weak D call TRBD1 (5 bases). Germline V CDR1 and CDR2: MNHNY, SVGAGI (reference sequence). V dropped 7 bases and J dropped 6 bases, with 13 bases sitting between them. This CDR3 has 12 residues. CDR3 in DNA: TGTGCCAGCAAGCGACAGTTCGGCGAGCAGTACTTC. This sequence encodes CASKRQFGEQYF.

The genes are TRBV5-1 and TRBJ1-3; no reliable D call. The CDR3 runs 13 residues. Germline CDR1 reads SGHRS; CDR2 reads YFSETQ. The ends were cut back, 0 bases at V and 4 bases at J, with 5 bases in the middle. CDR3 amino acids: CASSLGFGNTIYF. The CDR3 region has the DNA TGCGCCAGCAGCTTGGGTTTCGGAAACACCATATATTTT.

The V call is TRBV15, the J call TRBJ2-3; D gene unclear. The CDR3 extends over 14 amino acids. The V end was cut by 4 bases, the J end by 7 bases, with 15 bases between. Germline V gene lookup returns CDR1 LNHNV and CDR2 YYDKDF (reference sequence). CDR3 nucleotides: TGTGCCACCAGCACCCCCGGCGAGGTAAATACGCAGTATTTT. Encoded protein: CATSTPGEVNTQYF.

The count of this clone is one. The V and J genes are TRBV2 and TRBJ2-2; D is ambiguous. This CDR3 has 16 amino acids. Germline CDR1 and CDR2: SNHLY and FYNNEI. V lost 0 bases, J lost 2 bases, and 10 bases lay in between. CDR3 sequence (DNA): TGTGCCAGCAGTGAAGCCAGGCTAGAAAACACCGGGGAGCTGTTTTTT. This translates into CASSEARLENTGELFF.

The genes are TRBV9 and TRBJ2-5, with D perhaps TRBD2 (6 bases). V dropped 3 bases and J dropped 5 bases, with 20 bases sitting between them. This CDR3 has 16 amino acids. Per the germline V gene, CDR1 is SGDLS and CDR2 is YYNGEE. Here the CDR3 reads CASSDRSRESGETQYF. DNA for the CDR3: TGTGCCAGCAGCGACCGTTCCCGGGAGTCGGGGGAGACCCAGTACTTC.

The chain joins TRBV19 to TRBJ1-1, with a tentative D call TRBD1 (5 bases). V lost 3 bases and J 3 bases, leaving 20 bases between the germline ends. Per the germline V gene, CDR1 is LNHDA and CDR2 is SQIVND (reference sequence). This CDR3 contains 17 residues. The CDR3 is CASSITQTGTWHTEAFF. In DNA, the CDR3 is TGTGCCAGTAGTATCACTCAAACAGGTACGTGGCACACTGAAGCTTTCTTT.

V is TRBV6-6 and J is TRBJ2-1; D may be TRBD2 (7 bases). The ends were cut back, 9 bases at V and 0 bases at J, with 15 bases in the middle. The length of the CDR3 is 15 residues. Germline loops: CDR1 MNHNY, CDR2 SVGAGI (reference sequence). In nucleotides, the CDR3 is TGTGCCAGTAAAGGGGGGACTACCTCCTACAATGAGCAGTTCTTC. This sequence encodes CASKGGTTSYNEQFF.

The rearrangement links TRBV28 to TRBJ2-1; the D is unclear. The V gene lost 3 bases and the J gene lost 4 bases, with 10 bases spanning the gap. This CDR3 is built from 14 residues. Germline values: CDR1 MDHEN, CDR2 SYDVKM. The CDR3: CASSFGTHYNEQFF. The CDR3 DNA follows: TGTGCCAGCAGTTTTGGTACCCATTACAATGAGCAGTTCTTC.

This clone was picked up one time. V and J are TRBV21-1 and TRBJ2-7; the D call TRBD2 from the table was never checked on the DNA. TRBV21-1 is a pseudogene locus. The length of the CDR3 is 19 residues. The CDR3 sequence is CASSCCSLLCGRGSYEQYF. CDR3 coding DNA: TGTGCCAGCAGCTGTTGCAGCTTATTGTGCGGGAGAGGCTCCTACGAGCAGTACTTC.

V usage is TRBV28 and J usage is TRBJ1-5, with D hard to call. Trimming shortened V by 6 bases and J by 4 bases, and 7 bases separated the two germline ends. The CDR3 length is 12 residues. The germline gives CDR1 MDHEN, CDR2 SYDVKM. The CDR3 DNA reads TGTGCCAGCAGCCGTATAAATCAGCCCCAGCATTTT. Amino acid sequence: CASSRINQPQHF. Full variable domain (missing parts from reference TRBV28 and TRBJ1-5): DVKVTQSSRYLVKRTGEKVFLECVQDMDHENMFWYRQDPGLGLRLIYFSYDVKMKEKGDIPEGYSVSREKKERFSLILESASTNQTSMYLCASSRINQPQHFGDGTRLSIL.

This rearrangement joins TRBV9 to TRBJ1-1; 9 bases are a match to TRBD1. Germline CDR1 SGDLS, CDR2 YYNGEE. The ends lost 0 bases at V and 8 bases at J; junction bases unmatched: 11. There are 16 residues in the CDR3. This chain's CDR3 is CASSVAPVGTGTEAFF. The CDR3 coding sequence is TGTGCCAGCAGCGTAGCCCCGGTTGGGACAGGGACCGAAGCTTTCTTT.

The chain couples TRBV6-6 to TRBJ1-1, with 7 bases that match TRBD1. This CDR3 is 14 amino acids long. V shed 5 bases, J shed 2 bases, and the junction held 5 bases outside the gene matches. Germline V gene sequence: CDR1 MNHNY, CDR2 SVGAGI (reference sequence). The CDR3 nucleotides read TGTGCCAGCAGTCGACAGGGTAGTAACACTGAAGCTTTCTTT. Amino acids: CASSRQGSNTEAFF.

The chain has TRBV20-1 and TRBJ2-5, with 11 bases matching TRBD2. The CDR3 has 14 amino acids. With 3 bases clipped from V and 5 bases from J, the junction kept 5 bases outside the gene matches. Germline V gene lookup returns CDR1 DFQATT and CDR2 SNEGSKA (reference sequence). Here the CDR3 reads CSASTSGSGETQYF. CDR3 in DNA: TGCAGTGCTAGTACTAGCGGGAGTGGGGAGACCCAGTACTTC.